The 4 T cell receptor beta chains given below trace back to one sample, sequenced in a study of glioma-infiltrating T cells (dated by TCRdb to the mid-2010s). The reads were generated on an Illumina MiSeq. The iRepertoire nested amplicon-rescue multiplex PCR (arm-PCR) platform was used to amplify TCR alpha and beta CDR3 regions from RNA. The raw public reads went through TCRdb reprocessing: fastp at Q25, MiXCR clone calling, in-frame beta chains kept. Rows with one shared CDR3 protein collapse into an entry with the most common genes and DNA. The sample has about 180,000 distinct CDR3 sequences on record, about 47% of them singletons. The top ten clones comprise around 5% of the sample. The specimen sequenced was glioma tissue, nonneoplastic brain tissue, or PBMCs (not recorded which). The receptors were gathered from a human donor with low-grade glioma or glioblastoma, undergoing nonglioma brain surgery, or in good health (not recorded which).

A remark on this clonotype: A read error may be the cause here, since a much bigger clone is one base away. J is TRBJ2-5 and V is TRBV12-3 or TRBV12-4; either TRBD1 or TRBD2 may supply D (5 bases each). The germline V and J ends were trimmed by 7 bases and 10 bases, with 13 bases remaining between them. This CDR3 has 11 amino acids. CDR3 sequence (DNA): TGTGCCAGCACCCTTGAGGGGAGCCAGTACTTC. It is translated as CASTLEGSQYF.

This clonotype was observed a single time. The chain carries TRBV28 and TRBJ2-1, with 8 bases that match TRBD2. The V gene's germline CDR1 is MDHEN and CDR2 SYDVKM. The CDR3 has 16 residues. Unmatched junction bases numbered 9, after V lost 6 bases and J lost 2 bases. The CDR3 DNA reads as TGTGCCAGCAGACTACCCGGGAGGGACCCCTACAATGAGCAGTTCTTC. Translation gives CASRLPGRDPYNEQFF. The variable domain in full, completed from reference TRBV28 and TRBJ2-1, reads DVKVTQSSRYLVKRTGEKVFLECVQDMDHENMFWYRQDPGLGLRLIYFSYDVKMKEKGDIPEGYSVSREKKERFSLILESASTNQTSMYLCASRLPGRDPYNEQFFGPGTRLTVL.

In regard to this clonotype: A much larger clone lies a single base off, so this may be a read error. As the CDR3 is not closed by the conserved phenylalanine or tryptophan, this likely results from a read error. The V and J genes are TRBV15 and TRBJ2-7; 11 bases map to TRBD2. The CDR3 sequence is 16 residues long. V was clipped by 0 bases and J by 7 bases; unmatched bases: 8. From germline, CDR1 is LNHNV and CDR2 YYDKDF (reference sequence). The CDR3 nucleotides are TGTGCCACCAGCAGAGATGAACTAGCGGGAGAAGGGGAGCAGTACCTC. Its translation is CATSRDELAGEGEQYL.

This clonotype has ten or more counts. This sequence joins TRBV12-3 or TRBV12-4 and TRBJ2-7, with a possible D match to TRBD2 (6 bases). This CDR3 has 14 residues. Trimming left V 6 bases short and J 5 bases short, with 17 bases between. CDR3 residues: CASSKLGGKDEQYF. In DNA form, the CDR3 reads TGTGCCAGCAGCAAACTGGGAGGTAAAGACGAGCAGTACTTC.